This section outlines one T cell receptor beta chain sequence together with its context. Its target is unknown. This CDR3 comprises 13 residues. V was clipped by 5 bases and J by 7 bases; unmatched bases: 6. The V gene's germline CDR1 is GTSNPN and CDR2 SVGIG (reference sequence). This table comes from immunoSEQ multiplex PCR, and its TCRdb copy is limited to in-frame clones, with some not included. The repertoire holds about 110,000 clones, less than 95% seen once, with about 7.8% in the top ten. The data originate from a study of T cell responses to AZD1222 COVID-19 vaccine. Overall study findings and caveats: AZD1222 recipients seropositive at baseline numbered only 5 or 6. It was only after the peak T cell response that any repertoires were sampled. Donors in the cohort were predominantly white British and more often female, and clonal diversity was possibly underestimated.

Source: peripheral blood, taken on day 0 of AZD1222 vaccination. The chain links TRBV30 to TRBJ2-1; 9 bases match TRBD1. The clonotype originates from an adult in good health. The CDR3 region is CAWGGQGWNEQFF. The CDR3 nucleotides read TGTGCCTGGGGAGGACAGGGGTGGAATGAGCAGTTCTTC.